Listed below are T cell receptor beta chains from one sample, sequenced in a study of blood T cell repertoires in COVID-19. The table came from immunoSEQ multiplex PCR; TCRdb's copy has only in-frame clones and leaves some out. The repertoire has 55,000 to 70,000 clones, roughly nine tenths of them found once; the top ten carry less than 9%. Sequenced material: peripheral blood. These receptors all come from a man aged 35-49 years with COVID-19, enrolled during active disease. The CDR3 runs from the conserved cysteine through the conserved F or W. D genes are given only for firm matches. Where a row states a size, it is once, few, many or the class of an expanded clone; other rows omit it.

D gene: NA
J gene: TRBJ1-1
V gene: TRBV5-1
clone size: NA
CDR3 DNA: TGCGCCAGCAGCATCCTGGGGGGGGCCCCAAAGGACACTGAAGCTTTCTTT
CDR3 protein: CASSILGGAPKDTEAFF

D gene: NA
J gene: TRBJ1-2
V gene: TRBV12-3/TRBV12-4
clone size: NA
CDR3 DNA: TGTGCCAGCGGAGAAGGGGCGGACTATGGCTACACCTTC
CDR3 protein: CASGEGADYGYTF

D gene: NA
J gene: TRBJ2-7
V gene: TRBV10-2
clone size: NA
CDR3 DNA: TGCGCCAGCAGTGAACCCGGGAACTCCTACGAGCAGTACTTC
CDR3 protein: CASSEPGNSYEQYF

D gene: NA
J gene: TRBJ2-7
V gene: TRBV3-1/TRBV3-2
clone size: NA
CDR3 DNA: TGTGCCAGCAGCCTCTCTATCGGCGGGGCCTCGGGGGAGCAGTACTTC
CDR3 protein: CASSLSIGGASGEQYF

D gene: TRBD2
J gene: TRBJ2-1
V gene: TRBV18
clone size: once
CDR3 DNA: TGTGCCAGCTCACCACTGGGGGGGGACAATGAGCAGTTCTTC
CDR3 protein: CASSPLGGDNEQFF

D gene: NA
J gene: TRBJ1-4
V gene: TRBV28
clone size: NA
CDR3 DNA: TGTGCCAGCAGGCCCGGAGGACCGAGTGAAAAACTGTTTTTT
CDR3 protein: CASRPGGPSEKLFF

D gene: NA
J gene: TRBJ1-5
V gene: TRBV7-2
clone size: NA
CDR3 DNA: TGTGCCAGCAGCTTAGAGAGGAGTCAGCCCCAGCATTTT
CDR3 protein: CASSLERSQPQHF

D gene: TRBD1
J gene: TRBJ1-1
V gene: TRBV3-1/TRBV3-2
clone size: NA
CDR3 DNA: TGTGCCAGCAGCCTCCTCCCAGGGGGCGCAGAAGCTTTCTTT
CDR3 protein: CASSLLPGGAEAFF

D gene: NA
J gene: TRBJ2-5
V gene: TRBV5-1
clone size: NA
CDR3 DNA: TGCGCCAGCAGCTCGAAATCAGGGATACAAGAGACCCAGTACTTC
CDR3 protein: CASSSKSGIQETQYF

D gene: NA
J gene: TRBJ2-7
V gene: TRBV6-4
clone size: NA
CDR3 DNA: TGTGCCAGTTCTGGGTTCGGACCGGAGGGGTACTTC
CDR3 protein: CASSGFGPEGYF

D gene: NA
J gene: TRBJ1-1
V gene: TRBV7-9
clone size: NA
CDR3 DNA: TGTGCCGGTCAAGGGGGAGTCACGAACACTGAAGCTTTCTTT
CDR3 protein: CAGQGGVTNTEAFF

D gene: NA
J gene: TRBJ2-5
V gene: TRBV5-4
clone size: NA
CDR3 DNA: TGTGCCAGCAGCCCCCTAACAGGTCGGGAGACCCAGTACTTC
CDR3 protein: CASSPLTGRETQYF

D gene: NA
J gene: TRBJ1-2
V gene: TRBV7-9
clone size: NA
CDR3 DNA: TGTGCCAGCAGCCCCGGGGGGGGCGACTATGGCTACACCTTC
CDR3 protein: CASSPGGGDYGYTF

D gene: TRBD1
J gene: TRBJ2-3
V gene: TRBV24-1
clone size: NA
CDR3 DNA: TGTGCCACCAGTGACACCGGGACAGGGGGCACAGATACGCAGTATTTT
CDR3 protein: CATSDTGTGGTDTQYF

D gene: TRBD1
J gene: TRBJ2-5
V gene: TRBV9
clone size: NA
CDR3 DNA: TGTGCCAGCAGCATAGGGACAGTCCAAGAGACCCAGTACTTC
CDR3 protein: CASSIGTVQETQYF

D gene: NA
J gene: TRBJ1-2
V gene: TRBV10-3
clone size: NA
CDR3 DNA: TGTGCCATCAGTAGCGGGGGGAACTATGGCTACACCTTC
CDR3 protein: CAISSGGNYGYTF

D gene: TRBD1
J gene: TRBJ2-5
V gene: TRBV11-2
clone size: NA
CDR3 DNA: TGTGCCAGCAGCTTAGTGACAGGGGGGGTGGAGACCCAGTACTTC
CDR3 protein: CASSLVTGGVETQYF

D gene: NA
J gene: TRBJ2-7
V gene: TRBV5-1
clone size: NA
CDR3 DNA: TGCGCCAGCAGCCCAAGACAATCCTACGAGCAGTACTTC
CDR3 protein: CASSPRQSYEQYF

D gene: TRBD2
J gene: TRBJ2-3
V gene: TRBV7-9
clone size: NA
CDR3 DNA: TGTGCCAGCAGCGAAGGACTAGCGGGCGTCACAGATACGCAGTATTTT
CDR3 protein: CASSEGLAGVTDTQYF

D gene: TRBD2
J gene: TRBJ2-5
V gene: TRBV24-1
clone size: NA
CDR3 DNA: TGTGCCACCAGTGACCCCGGACTAGCCGGAGAGACCCAGTACTTC
CDR3 protein: CATSDPGLAGETQYF

D gene: NA
J gene: TRBJ1-5
V gene: TRBV10-3
clone size: NA
CDR3 DNA: TGTGCCATCAGTGAGGGCGGGCGTGGGAATCAGCCCCAGCATTTT
CDR3 protein: CAISEGGRGNQPQHF

D gene: NA
J gene: TRBJ1-2
V gene: TRBV6-4
clone size: NA
CDR3 DNA: TGTGCCAGCAGAGCTCAGGCCGGAGGAGGCTATGGCTACACCTTC
CDR3 protein: CASRAQAGGGYGYTF